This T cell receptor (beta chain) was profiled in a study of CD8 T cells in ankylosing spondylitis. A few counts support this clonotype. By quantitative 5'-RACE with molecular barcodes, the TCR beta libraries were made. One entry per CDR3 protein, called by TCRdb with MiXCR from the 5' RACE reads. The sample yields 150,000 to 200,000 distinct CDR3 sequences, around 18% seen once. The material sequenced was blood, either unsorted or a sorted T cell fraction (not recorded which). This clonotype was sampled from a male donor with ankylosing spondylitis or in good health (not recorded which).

The CDR3 DNA is TGTGCCACCCGGGAAGGGGCCTCCTATGGCTACACCTTC. This sequence encodes CATREGASYGYTF. The J gene is TRBJ1-2, the V gene TRBV19; TRBD1 is a possible D gene (5 bases). V dropped 10 bases and J dropped 4 bases, with 16 bases sitting between them. Looked up from germline, CDR1 is LNHDA and CDR2 is SQIVND (reference sequence). This CDR3 has 13 residues.